A single sample gave rise to the 13 T cell receptor beta chains below, sequenced in a study of T cell responses to AZD1222 COVID-19 vaccine. This table comes from immunoSEQ multiplex PCR, and its TCRdb copy is limited to in-frame clones, with some not included. The repertoire includes around 110,000 clones, approximately 93% of them detected once, and 2.5% to 3% sits in the top ten. The sequences come from peripheral blood, collected on day 0 of AZD1222 vaccination. The receptors here all came from an adult in good health.

This chain joins TRBV24-1 and TRBJ1-5; 11 bases fit TRBD1. CDR1 KGHDR and CDR2 SFDVKD come from the germline V gene. V was clipped by 0 bases and J by 16 bases; unmatched bases: 16. This CDR3 region has 17 residues. The CDR3 loop reads CATSDLGGQGAFDHLHF. The CDR3 DNA follows: TGTGCCACCAGTGATTTGGGAGGACAGGGGGCCTTCGACCACCTTCATTTT.

The gene calls are TRBV19 and TRBJ1-5; D call uncertain. Germline values: CDR1 LNHDA, CDR2 SQIVND (reference sequence). Trimming pared 9 bases from V and 2 bases from J, leaving 23 bases between. This CDR3 is built from 17 residues. CDR3 region: CARPLTGWRLGNQPQHF. The CDR3 coding sequence is TGTGCCAGACCCCTGACGGGCTGGAGGTTAGGCAATCAGCCCCAGCATTTT.

The chain carries TRBV5-1 and TRBJ1-2; 9 bases are a match to TRBD1. The CDR3 is 14 residues long. V was pared by 4 bases and J by 7 bases, with 8 bases of the junction left unmatched. Germline CDR1 is SGHRS and CDR2 is YFSETQ. The CDR3 protein is CASSPPGTGFGYTF. CDR3 coding DNA: TGCGCCAGCAGCCCCCCCGGGACAGGGTTTGGCTACACCTTC.

The sample holds one count of this clone. The chain joins TRBV10-2 to TRBJ1-5; D uncertain. Germline values: CDR1 WSHSY, CDR2 SAAADI. The CDR3 contains 14 residues. V was shortened by 7 bases and J by 0 bases, with 10 bases between the two germline ends. The CDR3 bases are TGCGCCAGCAAGGGTTTATATAGCAATCAGCCCCAGCATTTT. It encodes CASKGLYSNQPQHF.

The chain joins TRBV24-1 to TRBJ2-1; D tentatively fits TRBD1 or TRBD2 (6 bases each). Germline loops: CDR1 KGHDR, CDR2 SFDVKD. This CDR3 is built from 17 residues. V gave up 6 bases and J gave up 8 bases, with 25 bases separating them. The CDR3 loop is CATSRGGWGTPPHEQFF. In DNA, the CDR3 is TGTGCCACCAGTAGAGGGGGTTGGGGGACTCCCCCACATGAGCAGTTCTTC.

V and J are TRBV5-1 and TRBJ1-6; D is unclear. V was trimmed by 0 bases and J by 7 bases, leaving 8 bases between them. Germline V CDR1 and CDR2: SGHRS, YFSETQ. The CDR3 is 14 residues long. The CDR3 here is CASSLGTQNSPLHF. The CDR3 region has the DNA TGCGCCAGCAGCTTGGGGACCCAAAATTCACCCCTCCACTTT. Full variable domain (missing parts from reference TRBV5-1 and TRBJ1-6): KAGVTQTPRYLIKTRGQQVTLSCSPISGHRSVSWYQQTPGQGLQFLFEYFSETQRNKGNFPGRFSGRQFSNSRSEMNVSTLELGDSALYLCASSLGTQNSPLHFGNGTRLTVT.

This chain joins TRBV5-1 and TRBJ2-7; TRBD2 is a possible D gene (6 bases). The CDR3 sequence is 15 residues long. V lost 0 bases to trimming and J lost 2 bases, with 12 bases between them. The germline gives CDR1 SGHRS, CDR2 YFSETQ. The DNA for the CDR3 is TGCGCCAGCAGCTTGGAGGGGACTGGAACCTACGAGCAGTACTTC. It translates to CASSLEGTGTYEQYF.

V is TRBV2 and J is TRBJ1-4; tentatively, D is TRBD1 (5 bases). Germline V gives CDR1 SNHLY, CDR2 FYNNEI. The CDR3 contains 15 residues. The germline V and J ends were trimmed by 7 bases and 5 bases, with 17 bases remaining between them. CDR3 region: CASNWEEGYNEKLFF. Written as DNA, the CDR3 is TGTGCCAGCAACTGGGAAGAGGGGTACAATGAAAAACTGTTTTTT.

J is TRBJ2-2 and V is TRBV6-5, with unresolved D. Germline V lookup: CDR1 MNHEY, CDR2 SVGAGI. The CDR3 extends over 13 amino acids. V shed 5 bases and J shed 0 bases, with 4 bases lying between them. CDR3 sequence reads: CASSRTNTGELFF. The CDR3 nucleotides are TGTGCCAGCAGTAGGACGAACACCGGGGAGCTGTTTTTT.

The rearrangement joins TRBV6-2 or TRBV6-3 to TRBJ2-7; TRBD2 matches 10 bases. The CDR3 covers 17 residues. V gave up 0 bases and J gave up 4 bases; unmatched junction bases: 9. Germline assignment: CDR1 MNHEY and CDR2 SVGEGT. The CDR3 is CASSYSLLAGSSYEQYF. CDR3 sequence (DNA): TGTGCCAGCAGTTACTCTTTACTAGCGGGAAGCTCTTACGAGCAGTACTTC.

This chain connects TRBV15 to TRBJ1-2; no firm D call. CDR1 LNHNV and CDR2 YYDKDF come from the germline V gene (reference sequence). The CDR3 sequence is 14 residues long. Trimming removed 0 bases at V and 7 bases at J, with 12 bases between. This CDR3 reads CATSRERVPGGYTF. The CDR3 DNA reads as TGTGCCACCAGCAGAGAGAGGGTACCGGGTGGCTACACCTTC.

The V gene is TRBV28, the J gene TRBJ2-7, with D tentatively TRBD1 (5 bases). The CDR3 contains 13 residues. Germline V gives CDR1 MDHEN, CDR2 SYDVKM. The germline V and J ends were trimmed by 5 bases and 4 bases, with 12 bases remaining between them. CDR3 nucleotides: TGTGCCAGCAGTCCACCCGACAGTTACGAGCAGTACTTC. It encodes CASSPPDSYEQYF.

CDR3 residues: CASSATGLDNQPQHF. CDR3 bases: TGTGCCAGCAGTGCGACAGGGCTTGACAATCAGCCCCAGCATTTT. V is TRBV28 and J is TRBJ1-5, with 7 bases that match TRBD1. There are 15 residues in the CDR3. From germline, CDR1 is MDHEN and CDR2 SYDVKM. Germline trimming cut 5 bases from V and 3 bases from J; bases unmatched to any gene: 7.